A selection of T cell receptor beta chains follows, all from one sample in a study of cytomegalovirus exposure and HLA in healthy donors. The table came from immunoSEQ multiplex PCR; TCRdb's copy has only in-frame clones and leaves some out. Among around 190,000 clones, about four fifths were seen once, and the ten largest hold 1.7%. Sequenced: PBMCs. The origin of the receptors is a man aged 40-55 years in good health and CMV-seropositive. The CDR3 runs from the conserved cysteine through the conserved F or W. The D gene is left open where the match is weak. Clone size appears in some rows only: once, few, many, or a class for an expanded clone.

size: once
D: TRBD1
V: TRBV19
J: TRBJ2-7
DNA: TGTGCCAGTAGCAAAGGACAGGGATTTTCCTACGAGCAGTACTTC
CDR3: CASSKGQGFSYEQYF

size: .
D: .
V: TRBV19
J: TRBJ2-7
DNA: TGTGCCAGTAGTATAGCCCCCTTCTTCTACGAGCAGTACTTC
CDR3: CASSIAPFFYEQYF

size: .
D: TRBD1
V: TRBV19
J: TRBJ1-5
DNA: TGTGCCAGTAGACGACAGGGTAATACCGATCAGCCCCAGCATTTT
CDR3: CASRRQGNTDQPQHF

size: .
D: .
V: TRBV6-1
J: TRBJ1-1
DNA: TGTGCCAGCAGTGCTCGGGCCCACGGAGGCGGTAACACTGAAGCTTTCTTT
CDR3: CASSARAHGGGNTEAFF

size: .
D: TRBD2
V: TRBV19
J: TRBJ2-1
DNA: TGTGCCAGTAGCCCCCAGGCTAGCGGGACTCCTGACAATGAGCAGTTCTTC
CDR3: CASSPQASGTPDNEQFF

size: .
D: .
V: TRBV9
J: TRBJ1-3
DNA: TGTGCCAGCAGCGTAGTCGACAGCCCTGGAAACACCATATATTTT
CDR3: CASSVVDSPGNTIYF

size: .
D: .
V: TRBV30
J: TRBJ2-3
DNA: TGTGCCTGGAGTGTTAAGGCGAGTGGGAGACGATATACGCAGTATTTT
CDR3: CAWSVKASGRRYTQYF

size: .
D: .
V: TRBV7-3
J: TRBJ2-1
DNA: TGTGCCAGCAGCTCGACTTCCTACAATGAGCAGTTCTTC
CDR3: CASSSTSYNEQFF

size: .
D: .
V: TRBV9
J: TRBJ1-3
DNA: TGTGCCAGCAGCGCTCAGGACTCTGGAAACACCATATATTTT
CDR3: CASSAQDSGNTIYF

size: .
D: .
V: TRBV27
J: TRBJ2-1
DNA: TGTGCCAGCAGTACGACGACACCGAGCTCCTACAATGAGCAGTTCTTC
CDR3: CASSTTTPSSYNEQFF

size: .
D: TRBD2
V: TRBV5-6
J: TRBJ2-1
DNA: TGTGCCAGCAGCTTGGGAGCGGGGGCCAATGAGCAGTTCTTC
CDR3: CASSLGAGANEQFF

size: few
D: .
V: TRBV5-4
J: TRBJ1-1
DNA: TGTGCCAGCAGCTCGGGGGGGCAGAACACTGAAGCTTTCTTT
CDR3: CASSSGGQNTEAFF

size: .
D: .
V: TRBV27
J: TRBJ1-1
DNA: TGTGCCAGCAGTTTATTTGGAGGGAACACTGAAGCTTTCTTT
CDR3: CASSLFGGNTEAFF

size: .
D: .
V: TRBV2
J: TRBJ1-3
DNA: TGTGCCAGCAGTCTTCAGGGGACTACTGGAAACACCATATATTTT
CDR3: CASSLQGTTGNTIYF

size: .
D: .
V: TRBV27
J: TRBJ2-7
DNA: TGTGCCAGCAGTCCCTCACTGGGATCGGACGGGAGTAGGACCTACGAGCAGTACTTC
CDR3: CASSPSLGSDGSRTYEQYF

size: .
D: TRBD2
V: TRBV2
J: TRBJ2-5
DNA: TGTGCCAGCCTGTCGGGACTAGCCCAGGGGACCCAGTACTTC
CDR3: CASLSGLAQGTQYF

size: .
D: TRBD2
V: TRBV27
J: TRBJ2-3
DNA: TGTGCCAGCAGTCCCCGTCGCGGGAGAACTAGCACAGATACGCAGTATTTT
CDR3: CASSPRRGRTSTDTQYF

size: .
D: .
V: TRBV5-1
J: TRBJ2-7
DNA: TGCGCCAGCAGCTTGGGTTGGTCTAGACTCGTCTACGAGCAGTACTTC
CDR3: CASSLGWSRLVYEQYF

size: .
D: .
V: TRBV10-3
J: TRBJ2-3
DNA: TGTGCCATCAGTGGACAGGTCAGCGATACGCAGTATTTT
CDR3: CAISGQVSDTQYF

size: .
D: .
V: TRBV2
J: TRBJ2-3
DNA: TGTGCCAGCAGTGGGACCAGAGGGGATACGCAGTATTTT
CDR3: CASSGTRGDTQYF

size: once
D: TRBD1
V: TRBV6-5
J: TRBJ1-3
DNA: TGTGCCAGCAGCCTGAAGGGACAGGGAGGCACCATATATTTT
CDR3: CASSLKGQGGTIYF

size: once
D: .
V: TRBV9
J: TRBJ1-1
DNA: TGTGCCAGCAGCGTATCGGGCACTGAAGCTTTCTTT
CDR3: CASSVSGTEAFF

size: .
D: TRBD2
V: TRBV11-1
J: TRBJ2-1
DNA: TGTGCCAGCAGCGTTAGCGGGGACTCCTACAATGAGCAGTTCTTC
CDR3: CASSVSGDSYNEQFF

size: .
D: .
V: TRBV18
J: TRBJ1-4
DNA: TGTGCCAGCTCACCGGGGCCAACTAATGAAAAACTGTTTTTT
CDR3: CASSPGPTNEKLFF

size: .
D: .
V: TRBV6-1
J: TRBJ2-7
DNA: TGTGCCAGCAGTGAAGCGAGCGAGCAGTACTTC
CDR3: CASSEASEQYF

size: .
D: .
V: TRBV15
J: TRBJ2-7
DNA: TGTGCCACCAGCAGAGGTAGTTCCCCCGAGCAGTACTTC
CDR3: CATSRGSSPEQYF

size: .
D: TRBD2
V: TRBV14
J: TRBJ2-7
DNA: TGTGCCAGCAGCCAAGGACCTAGCGGCTCCTACGAGCAGTACTTC
CDR3: CASSQGPSGSYEQYF

size: .
D: TRBD2
V: TRBV7-2
J: TRBJ2-7
DNA: TGTGCCAGCAGCTTGACGACTAGCGGAACGGCCTACGAGCAGTACTTC
CDR3: CASSLTTSGTAYEQYF

size: .
D: TRBD1
V: TRBV28
J: TRBJ2-2
DNA: TGTGCCAGCAGCCCCCAGGGACAGGGCGATACCGGGGAGCTGTTTTTT
CDR3: CASSPQGQGDTGELFF

size: .
D: .
V: TRBV13
J: TRBJ2-6
DNA: TGTGCCAGCAGCTTAGGGACTTCGTATCCTTCTGGTGCCAACGGCCTGACTTTC
CDR3: CASSLGTSYPSGANGLTF

size: once
D: TRBD2
V: TRBV12-5
J: TRBJ2-5
DNA: TGTGCTAGTGGTTTGGACGTGGGACTAGCGGGAGGGCCCGCCCAGTACTTC
CDR3: CASGLDVGLAGGPAQYF

size: .
D: .
V: TRBV19
J: TRBJ1-2
DNA: TGTGCCACTTACGGGAACTATGGCTACACCTTC
CDR3: CATYGNYGYTF

size: .
D: .
V: TRBV5-6
J: TRBJ1-4
DNA: TGTGCCAGCGGATTAGGGGGTAGCAGGCCTAATGAAAAACTGTTTTTT
CDR3: CASGLGGSRPNEKLFF

size: few
D: TRBD1
V: TRBV28
J: TRBJ1-5
DNA: TGTGCCAGCAGTTGGGGGGACAGGGTAAAACAGCCCCAGCATTTT
CDR3: CASSWGDRVKQPQHF

size: .
D: TRBD1
V: TRBV9
J: TRBJ2-1
DNA: TGTGCCAGCAGCGAGCCGGGACAGGGGGCGCGTGAGCAGTTCTTC
CDR3: CASSEPGQGAREQFF

size: once
D: TRBD1
V: TRBV18
J: TRBJ1-5
DNA: TGTGCCAGCTCAGAGGGACAGGGGGCGGTAGGCCAGCCCCAGCATTTT
CDR3: CASSEGQGAVGQPQHF

size: .
D: .
V: TRBV4-2
J: TRBJ1-3
DNA: TGTGCCAGCAGTCAAGATGTGGGGAGCTCTGGAAACACCATATATTTT
CDR3: CASSQDVGSSGNTIYF

size: few
D: .
V: TRBV30
J: TRBJ1-1
DNA: TGTGCCTGGAGAGCTCATTTGAACACTGAAGCTTTCTTT
CDR3: CAWRAHLNTEAFF

size: .
D: TRBD2
V: TRBV7-3
J: TRBJ2-1
DNA: TGTGCCAGCAGCTTAGGGACTAGCGGTGAGCAGTTCTTC
CDR3: CASSLGTSGEQFF

size: once
D: .
V: TRBV27
J: TRBJ1-2
DNA: TGTGCCAGCAGTTTCGGCAGGACTAGCAATGGCTACACCTTC
CDR3: CASSFGRTSNGYTF

size: .
D: TRBD1
V: TRBV5-1
J: TRBJ2-1
DNA: TGCGCCAGCAGCCTCCGGCAGGACAGGAACAATGAGCAGTTCTTC
CDR3: CASSLRQDRNNEQFF

size: .
D: .
V: TRBV23-1
J: TRBJ1-1
DNA: TGCGCCAGCAGTCAATCCTTCCCGGGAATGGCTTTCTTT
CDR3: CASSQSFPGMAFF

size: few
D: .
V: TRBV10-3
J: TRBJ1-1
DNA: TGTGCCACCATGGGGACACCTAACACTGAAGCTTTCTTT
CDR3: CATMGTPNTEAFF

size: .
D: .
V: TRBV6-5
J: TRBJ1-2
DNA: TGTGCCAGCGCCGGACACACTAACTATGGCTACACCTTC
CDR3: CASAGHTNYGYTF

size: .
D: .
V: TRBV5-1
J: TRBJ1-2
DNA: TGCGCCAGCAGCTTTTCAGGGGTTTCAGAGGGCTACACCTTC
CDR3: CASSFSGVSEGYTF

size: few
D: TRBD2
V: TRBV7-6
J: TRBJ2-3
DNA: TGTGCCAGCAGCTCACCGGGACTAGCTGGGGATACGCAGTATTTT
CDR3: CASSSPGLAGDTQYF

size: .
D: .
V: TRBV6-6
J: TRBJ1-1
DNA: TGTGCCAGCAGTGAACAATTTGAAGCTTTCTTT
CDR3: CASSEQFEAFF

size: .
D: .
V: TRBV19
J: TRBJ2-2
DNA: TGTGCCAGTAGTGGGCGAGGAGGGAACACCGGGGAGCTGTTTTTT
CDR3: CASSGRGGNTGELFF

size: few
D: .
V: TRBV28
J: TRBJ2-7
DNA: TGTGCCAGCAGGACAGGAAGCTACGAGCAGTACTTC
CDR3: CASRTGSYEQYF

size: .
D: .
V: TRBV9
J: TRBJ1-2
DNA: TGTGCCAGCAGGGCAGGGAACTATGGCTACACCTTC
CDR3: CASRAGNYGYTF

size: .
D: .
V: TRBV19
J: TRBJ1-1
DNA: TGTGCCAGTAGTATCCCCAGGACAGCTAACACTGAAGCTTTCTTT
CDR3: CASSIPRTANTEAFF

size: .
D: .
V: TRBV6-5
J: TRBJ1-2
DNA: TGTGCCAGCAGTCCCGCAACAGGGTCCGCAGGCTACACCTTC
CDR3: CASSPATGSAGYTF

size: .
D: TRBD2
V: TRBV5-6
J: TRBJ2-7
DNA: TGTGCCAGCAGCTCACGGTGGACCGGGGGGGGTTACGAGCAGTACTTC
CDR3: CASSSRWTGGGYEQYF

size: .
D: TRBD1
V: TRBV18
J: TRBJ2-7
DNA: TGTGCCAGCTCATCCTACCGGGACAGCTACGAGCAGTACTTC
CDR3: CASSSYRDSYEQYF

size: .
D: .
V: TRBV9
J: TRBJ2-3
DNA: TGTGCCAGCAGCGTGGTTAGCAGTCCACCGGATACGCAGTATTTT
CDR3: CASSVVSSPPDTQYF

size: .
D: TRBD1
V: TRBV29-1
J: TRBJ1-1
DNA: TGCAGCGTTGGACAGGGACCCCATGAAGCTTTCTTT
CDR3: CSVGQGPHEAFF

size: .
D: TRBD1
V: TRBV5-1
J: TRBJ1-2
DNA: TGCGCCAGCAGCTTGGTCGGGACAGGGACCACCTTTGATGGCTACACCTTC
CDR3: CASSLVGTGTTFDGYTF